These T cell receptor beta chains were read from a single sample in a study of shared clonotypes between healthy human individuals. The assay was immunoSEQ multiplex PCR, and TCRdb's table has in-frame clones only and misses some. The sample includes nearly 750,000 clones, 72% of them seen just once. Sequencing was carried out using memory CD4+ T cells sorted from blood. These TCRs come from a woman aged 25 to 39 in good health. Each CDR3 is given with its conserved first and last residue. D genes are given only for firm matches. Expanded clones get a size class; other rows say once, few or many, or leave the size out.

V gene	D gene	J gene	clone size	CDR3 protein	CDR3 DNA
TRBV18	NA	TRBJ1-1	once	CASSAKGSTEAFF	TGTGCCAGCTCAGCTAAGGGGAGCACTGAAGCTTTCTTT
TRBV18	NA	TRBJ2-7	NA	CASSPGSSYEQYF	TGTGCCAGCTCACCAGGATCCTCCTACGAGCAGTACTTC
TRBV5-1	TRBD2	TRBJ2-3	NA	CASSPGGAGVGDTQYF	TGCGCCAGCAGCCCCGGGGGAGCGGGAGTTGGGGATACGCAGTATTTT
TRBV15	NA	TRBJ1-4	NA	CATSRDRTVNEKLFF	TGTGCCACCAGCAGAGATAGGACAGTGAATGAAAAACTGTTTTTT
TRBV6-8	NA	TRBJ2-5	NA	CASSEDGLKETQYF	TGTGCCAGCAGTGAAGACGGCTTGAAAGAGACCCAGTACTTC
TRBV28	NA	TRBJ1-1	NA	CASSFSGSGDTEAFF	TGTGCCAGCAGTTTTTCCGGGTCTGGGGACACTGAAGCTTTCTTT
TRBV28	NA	TRBJ1-1	NA	CASSRFYGGYTEAFF	TGTGCCAGCAGCAGATTTTACGGGGGGTACACTGAAGCTTTCTTT
TRBV11-2	NA	TRBJ2-2	NA	CASSKGGLDTGELFF	TGTGCCAGCAGCAAAGGCGGACTGGACACCGGGGAGCTGTTTTTT
TRBV13	TRBD1	TRBJ1-3	NA	CASSPYDRGPISGNTIYF	TGTGCCAGCAGCCCCTACGACAGGGGCCCAATCTCTGGAAACACCATATATTTT
TRBV11-1	NA	TRBJ2-3	NA	CASSLSGIDTQYF	TGTGCCAGCAGCTTATCAGGAATAGATACGCAGTATTTT
TRBV19	NA	TRBJ2-3	NA	CASSMGRTDTDTQYF	TGTGCCAGTAGTATGGGTAGGACAGACACAGATACGCAGTATTTT
TRBV5-1	TRBD1	TRBJ1-1	few	CASSSDRAAFF	TGCGCCAGCAGCTCAGACAGGGCGGCTTTCTTT
TRBV28	TRBD1	TRBJ2-2	NA	CASSLWGTADTGELFF	TGTGCCAGCAGTTTATGGGGGACAGCGGACACCGGGGAGCTGTTTTTT
TRBV5-6	NA	TRBJ2-7	NA	CASSLMDSKGRNEQYF	TGTGCCAGCAGCTTGATGGATAGCAAGGGTAGGAACGAGCAGTACTTC
TRBV7-9	NA	TRBJ2-7	NA	CASSREAGSYEQYF	TGTGCCAGCAGCAGGGAGGCTGGGTCCTACGAGCAGTACTTC
TRBV30	NA	TRBJ2-7	NA	CAWGGSYEQYF	TGTGCCTGGGGGGGGTCCTACGAGCAGTACTTC
TRBV4-1	TRBD1	TRBJ1-5	many	CASSRGTVSNQPQHF	TGCGCCAGCAGCCGCGGGACAGTTAGCAATCAGCCCCAGCATTTT
TRBV4-2	TRBD2	TRBJ2-7	once	CASSAQGLAGTEQYF	TGTGCCAGCAGCGCCCAGGGACTAGCGGGAACCGAGCAGTACTTC